The source of this T cell receptor beta chain is a study of blood T cell repertoires in COVID-19. This clone turned up a few times. Source study methods: From reference gene primer amplification, estimates of nucleated cell counts were derived. The repertoire was sequenced with immunoSEQ multiplex PCR; TCRdb's copy has only in-frame clones and lacks some. D and trimming come from the DNA, and the V and J calls and clone size come from that table. Among more than 70,000 clones, 88% were seen once, and the ten largest hold around 9%. This clonotype was obtained from a human donor in a cohort sampled during active COVID-19. The sample consisted of peripheral blood.

CDR3 nucleotides: TGTGCCAGCAGAAACAGGATCCACTATGGCTACACCTTC. Amino acid sequence: CASRNRIHYGYTF. The chain carries TRBV5-4 and TRBJ1-2, with D possibly being TRBD1 (5 bases). Germline lookup yields CDR1 SGHNT and CDR2 YYREEE (reference sequence). Trimming cost V 5 bases and J 3 bases, with 11 bases left between them. This CDR3 comprises 13 residues.